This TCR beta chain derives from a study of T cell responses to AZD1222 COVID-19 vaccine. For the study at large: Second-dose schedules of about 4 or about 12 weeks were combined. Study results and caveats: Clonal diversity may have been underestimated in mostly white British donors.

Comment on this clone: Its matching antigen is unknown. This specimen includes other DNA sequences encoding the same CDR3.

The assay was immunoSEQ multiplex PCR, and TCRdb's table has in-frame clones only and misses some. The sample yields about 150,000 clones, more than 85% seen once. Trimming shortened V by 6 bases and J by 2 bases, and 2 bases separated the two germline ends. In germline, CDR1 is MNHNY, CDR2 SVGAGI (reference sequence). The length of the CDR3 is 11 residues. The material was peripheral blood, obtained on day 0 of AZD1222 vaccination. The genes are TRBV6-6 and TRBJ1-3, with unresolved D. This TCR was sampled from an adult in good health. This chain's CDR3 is CASRTGNTIYF. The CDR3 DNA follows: TGTGCCAGCAGGACTGGAAACACCATATATTTT.